Detailed here is one T cell receptor beta chain. Its specificity is unknown. V lost 5 bases to trimming and J lost 3 bases, with 13 bases between them. This CDR3 is built from 15 residues. Germline CDR1 reads SGHTA; CDR2 reads FQGNSA. The data are from a study of molecular identifiers for immune sequencing clone quantification. Findings of the study overall: Researchers reportedly could pick up spiked Jurkat TCR RNA from one cell mixed into about a million naive cells.

Libraries of bulk TCR were made by previously described methods (with listed TCR primers). TCRdb analysed the PCR reads with MiXCR anew, one entry per CDR3 protein. Of under 350,000 distinct CDR3 sequences listed, 24% are singletons. This chain uses TRBV7-2 with TRBJ2-2, with D unclear. Source material: naive CD8+ T cells from blood, with Jurkat cell RNA spiked in. Described subset: FACS-sorted CD8+CD4-CCR7+CD45RA+ naive T cells. This clonotype was obtained from a human donor in good health. Some libraries in this study had Jurkat cell RNA spiked in. CDR3 DNA sequence: TGTGCCAGCAGCCTTGAACACATGGACACCGGGGAGCTGTTTTTT. This encodes CASSLEHMDTGELFF.